This T cell receptor beta chain is drawn from a study of cytomegalovirus exposure and HLA in healthy donors (dated by TCRdb to between 2016 and 2019). Background on the whole study: According to an earlier analysis of 550 to 700 of the donors, some 170 million T cells yielded 117 million unique TCR beta sequences and about 300 Gb of sequence data. Roughly 290 gigabases of sequencing data and around 85 million unique TCR sequences made up an early release that covered roughly 670 HLA-typed donors. Of the approximately 400 genotyped donors, approximately 83% fell in the genetic ancestry cluster associated with self-reported Caucasian donors. The aim of the study was to test whether cataloging public T cell receptors could identify signatures of past pathogen exposure. The study profiled the T cell repertoires of 550 to 700 subjects by immunosequencing and related them to cytomegalovirus serostatus. Along with the roughly 700-subject first cohort, a separate validation cohort of over a hundred different subjects was used. High-throughput TCR immunosequencing, statistical association of individual TCRs with disease status, and machine learning were combined to predict cytomegalovirus infection status. A later analysis re-examined previously published TCR beta repertoires from 500 to 700 donors and added high-resolution HLA genotyping to investigate patterns of TCR occurrence. Rather than using new phenotypic data, the later analysis identified candidate immune exposures from TCR beta sequences and from how often those sequences occurred across donors. In an earlier analysis of a few hundred of the donors, high-throughput TCR beta sequencing was used to judge whether each TCR beta V gene segment behaved as functional or pseudogenic. Donor age, sex, ethnicity and CMV serostatus were collected together with the repertoire data. Genome-wide SNP genotypes for about 60% of the roughly 670 donors were used in a later genetic analysis, which treated that subset as a discovery cohort. Every repertoire in the discovery cohort had been generated on one and the same sequencing platform. HLA typing included class I and class II loci at four-digit resolution. The number of typed donors differed by locus: roughly 629-630 for A, B, C, DRB1 and DQB1; 500 to 550 for DQA1; about 600 for DPA1; and some 470 for DPB1. Four to six DR-DQ haplotypes were handled as single units for association and clustering, since linkage in the cohort was strong. On average, around 200,000 unique TCR beta nucleotide sequences were sequenced per donor among 398 genotyped donors of the cohort, with 15% to 20% of those sequences being non-productive. The investigation overall reported the following: A further reported finding was that TCR beta sequences accurately predicted the HLA-A and HLA-B alleles for most subjects in the first cohort. A later analysis associated 15,000 to 20,000 TCR beta sequences with specific HLA alleles at a false discovery rate of 0.05. In vitro tests confirmed that a few of the cytomegalovirus-associated TCR beta chains recognize cytomegalovirus antigens. Because HLA typing was missing for some donors at each locus, association tests included only the typed subset. According to a later analysis, parvovirus B19, influenza, CMV and Epstein-Barr virus appeared linked to several top co-occurrence clusters. Presence/absence analyses assumed roughly uniform sequencing depth across donors, an assumption that may not hold. In the study, approximately 160 TCR beta chains were listed as associated with cytomegalovirus. Some IMGT-functional V segments, including TRBV6-2 and TRBV6-3, could not be told apart with the 87-base-pair reads, so those segments were excluded. CMV serostatus was the only immune exposure information available for the cohort. In a later genetic analysis, fewer N-insertions in productive TCRs were reported among donors in an Asian-associated ancestry cluster than the roughly 670-donor mean. The authors suggested that the approach could potentially be generalized to other disease states and immunological phenotypes. In an earlier analysis of some 550 of the donors, most TCR beta V segments were observed in productive rearrangements about 87% or about 30% of the time, broadly matching IMGT annotations. A later analysis found that TCR association rates varied across HLA loci, with DRB1 alleles showing the most associated TCRs and HLA-C alleles the fewest. Assigning TCR associations to individual alleles was difficult when HLA alleles, especially DR and DQ, strongly co-occurred. In a later genetic analysis, a missense DCLRE1C variant was associated with V-gene and J-gene trimming of TCR beta chains, and the association was replicated in an independent cohort. The earlier analysis of approximately 540 of the donors excluded 15 to 20 rarely observed V segments, including chromosome 9 orphons, because counts were too low. Correlated functional status among segregating V segments might be attributable to linkage disequilibrium, but an unknown experimental factor could not be ruled out. In a later analysis, HLA-associated TCR beta chains were found to be more clonally expanded and to have lower generation probabilities than equally common non-associated chains. According to a later analysis, most CMV-associated TCR beta chains appeared to be HLA-restricted, and the HLA associations seemed to be driven largely by CMV exposure. Cytomegalovirus status was reported to be diagnosed by the classifier with high specificity and sensitivity in both the original and validation cohorts. A group of highly shared sequence variants was considered likely to be a technical artifact of the sequencing pipeline. Across donors, most TCR sequences were observed very rarely, whereas some public TCRs were present in many individuals. The cohort was sequenced for TCR beta chains only, and without alpha or paired-chain data the features that could be detected were limited.

V gives up 3 bases and J gives up 0 bases, and the segment between their germline ends measures 7 bases. The germline V gene encodes CDR1 SGDLS and CDR2 YYNGEE. The CDR3 runs 14 residues from the cysteine to the phenylalanine. Kept here is only the CDR3 DNA, which spans 42 bases and is read in frame from base 1. Details on this clone: Its recognized antigen is unknown.

In total, 500 to 700 healthy bone marrow donors made up the cohort. At the time of sampling, all cohort members were nominally healthy, though unrecorded immune exposures were likely present. The donor tested CMV seropositive and was one of the 289 seropositive cohort members. Each donor provided a peripheral blood sample, and peripheral blood mononuclear cells were used for TCR beta sequencing. Genomic DNA extraction from the blood cell samples was performed with the Qiagen DNeasy Blood Extraction Kit. Receptor amplification or capture employed the immunoSEQ multiplex PCR assay. A mixture of 60 forward primers for TCR Vbeta segments and 13 reverse primers for TCR Jbeta segments was used in the multiplex PCR. Amplification of the CDR3 region of rearranged TCR beta genes was performed with a multiplex PCR assay on genomic DNA. On the Illumina HiSeq System, the amplified TCR beta libraries were sequenced as 87-base-pair reads. The source study handled its data this way. Across the roughly 700 repertoires, a later analysis counted approximately 83 million unique TCR beta chains, roughly 11 million of which were shared by at least two donors. Raw reads were error-corrected and collapsed into unique sequences by a nearest-neighbor algorithm in which closely related sequences were merged to remove PCR and sequencing errors. Alignment of CDR3 sequences to IMGT reference sequences was used to assign V, D and J gene segments. Each retained sequence needed at least a six-nucleotide match to both a V gene segment and a J gene segment. A rearrangement counted as productive if the CDR3 had no stop codons and remained in frame with V and J, and every other rearrangement counted as non-productive. Following IMGT convention, CDR3 was defined as the stretch from the second conserved V-encoded cysteine up to the conserved J-encoded phenylalanine. In an earlier analysis of 500 to 650 of the donors, sequences lacking an unambiguous match to a single V gene segment were excluded. In an earlier analysis of approximately 500 of the donors, a V segment was called functional when productive rearrangements were above 56.7%, and segregating when the standard deviation between donors exceeded 5%. To diagnose cytomegalovirus status from the catalog of TCR beta chain sequences, a statistical classification framework was built. In a later analysis, TCR nucleotide sequences were compared against IMGT/GENE-DB human TR gene sequences so that V and J genes could be assigned. A later analysis assigned CDR3 sequences and most-parsimonious VDJ recombination scenarios with the TCRdist pipeline. In a later analysis, each TCR beta chain was defined by its CDR3 amino acid sequence together with its V-gene family, and reads without a unique V-gene family were excluded. A later analysis removed 592 highly shared, low-generation-probability nucleotide sequences to deal with suspected cross-contamination and a sequencing artifact. In a later analysis, a clonal expansion index for each public chain was calculated from normalized within-repertoire ranks of inferred template counts. In a later analysis, generation probabilities were computed using a VDJ recombination model fitted to out-of-frame rearrangements, and the results were checked against IGoR. A later analysis scored TCR-TCR, TCR-HLA and TCR-CMV co-occurrence with hypergeometric tests, applying a repertoire-size bias correction to TCR pairs. False discovery rates were estimated in a later analysis by permuting HLA or CMV assignments 20 times. In a later analysis, co-occurring TCRs were grouped using DBSCAN, with TCRdist sequence similarity added in when clustering inside HLA-allele-positive subsets. For co-occurrence clustering, repertoires with fewer than 30,000 or more than 120,000 public chains were excluded, along with roughly 5 repertoires with anomalous nucleotide sharing. TCRdb retrieved this table from immuneACCESS and kept in-frame rearrangements only. Not all clones are present; in checked studies, unresolved V genes account for under half, and no reason is known for the remainder. That table supplies the V and J calls and clone size; D and trimming were determined from the DNA. Per the sample table, the count is roughly 54,000 clones. The top ten clonotypes cover approximately 12% of the sample.

In this chain, TRBV9 is recombined with TRBJ1-3, with a weak D call of TRBD1 (6 bases match). The receptor comes from a woman between 25 and 40 years old in good health and CMV-seropositive. Sequenced input: PBMCs. The CDR3 corresponds to CASSADSSGNTIYF. The DNA reads as follows: TGTGCCAGCAGCGCGGACAGCTCTGGAAACACCATATATTTT.